What follows describes a single TCR beta chain. The entry originates in a study of T-cell memory formation after mild COVID-19. In TCRdb, the 5' RACE reads were re-called with MiXCR into one record per CDR3 protein. The sample holds under 550,000 distinct CDR3 sequences, about a sixth seen once. This receptor was identified in a young man who had mild COVID-19 (a few samples of this study predate the infection). Cell type and time point are not known. Sequencing was done on a sample of PBMCs or a T cell subset sorted from them (not recorded which).

The CDR3 DNA is TGTGCCAGCAGGAACACAGGAGGCTATGGCTACACCTTC. It encodes CASRNTGGYGYTF. The chain combines TRBV5-6 with TRBJ1-2; possibly TRBD1 for D (5 bases). Trimming took 5 bases from V and 4 from J, leaving 12 bases between them. This CDR3 contains 13 residues. Germline assignment: CDR1 SGHDT and CDR2 YYEEEE.